This TCR beta chain was captured in a study of T cell responses to AZD1222 COVID-19 vaccine (dated by TCRdb to the early 2020s). Describing the broader study: Because spike-specific TCR depth and breadth did not differ between the two schedules, AZD1222 recipients who got a second dose at roughly 4 weeks were pooled with those who got a second dose at roughly 12 weeks. Trial participants were enrolled by age into 18-55, 56-69 and 70-plus year subgroups, with roughly 160, 29 and 62 TCR-sequenced participants respectively. A total of 230 to 250 trial participants underwent TCR sequencing, of whom about 200 had received two doses of AZD1222 and 26 had received two doses of the MenACWY control vaccine.

Study-level results and caveats: Most participants were white British and females outnumbered males, and the authors suggested that clonal diversity may have been underestimated. Vaccine-associated CD4 TCRs spanned the whole spike protein, with dominant responses in regions 160-218 and 743-854. Conclusions about previously exposed vaccinees were limited because only a handful of AZD1222 recipients were SARS-CoV-2 seropositive at baseline. A significant rise in spike-specific TCR breadth and depth was observed after two AZD1222 doses relative to day 0 and relative to MenACWY recipients. Epitopes outside the regions mutated in the B.1.351 and B.1.1.7 variants were reportedly recognized by nearly half of the unique spike-specific TCRs. In the small 56-69-year group, the increase in depth fell short of significance, most likely because of low power. Because no day 14 peak-response samples were available, repertoires were characterized only after the peak T cell response.

The CDR3 measures 15 amino acids from cysteine to phenylalanine. The retained sequence is limited to the CDR3, 45 bases, with the frame set at the first base. CDR1 and CDR2 were assigned from the germline V gene as SNHLY and FYNNEI. V is clipped by 1 base and J by 8 bases, and the sequence between their germline boundaries is 17 bases long. The intended sense of this specimen's time point label: baseline before first vaccination. Vaccinee samples were obtained from the UK trials COV001 and COV002, which included a single-blind randomized controlled phase 2/3 trial of AZD1222 (ChAdOx1 nCoV-19) in healthy adults. For TCRbeta chain sequencing, PBMC samples were collected from trial participants at day 0 and at day 28 after the second dose. Worth noting for this clone: Its recognized antigen is unknown. There are no base qualities to consult, and no much larger clone falls within one base.

The CDR3 regions of human TCRbeta chains were subjected to immunosequencing. The study's processing was this. Repertoire TCRs were checked for matches against a reference library of SARS-CoV-2-specific TCRs that had been generated using the MIRA antigen-specificity platform. Breadth was defined as the fraction of unique TCRs that were SARS-CoV-2-associated, and depth was defined as the fraction of total T cells that were SARS-CoV-2-associated. Using the MIRA data, each spike-specific TCR was assigned both to the spike region to which the TCR was reactive and to a CD4 or CD8 class. Log10-transformed breadth and depth values were compared by one-way ANOVA with Sidak's multiple comparisons tests. What TCRdb holds here is the immuneACCESS table cut down to in-frame rearrangements. Part of the clones is not present; checked against another copy, under half of the missing clones reflect an unresolved V gene, and the others are unexplained. That table furnishes V, J and clone size, whereas the DNA furnished D and trimming. For this sample there are 150,000 or so clones; about 93% appear just once. Roughly 9.1% of the sample goes to the ten largest clones.

This specimen was peripheral blood, taken on day 0 of AZD1222 vaccination. Rearrangement joined TRBV2 to TRBJ1-2; the D gene assignment is ambiguous. This TCR came from an adult in good health. At the DNA level, the sequence is TGTGCCAGCAGTGAAGAGGGCAGCCCCCGGTTGGGCTACACCTTC. It is translated as CASSEEGSPRLGYTF.